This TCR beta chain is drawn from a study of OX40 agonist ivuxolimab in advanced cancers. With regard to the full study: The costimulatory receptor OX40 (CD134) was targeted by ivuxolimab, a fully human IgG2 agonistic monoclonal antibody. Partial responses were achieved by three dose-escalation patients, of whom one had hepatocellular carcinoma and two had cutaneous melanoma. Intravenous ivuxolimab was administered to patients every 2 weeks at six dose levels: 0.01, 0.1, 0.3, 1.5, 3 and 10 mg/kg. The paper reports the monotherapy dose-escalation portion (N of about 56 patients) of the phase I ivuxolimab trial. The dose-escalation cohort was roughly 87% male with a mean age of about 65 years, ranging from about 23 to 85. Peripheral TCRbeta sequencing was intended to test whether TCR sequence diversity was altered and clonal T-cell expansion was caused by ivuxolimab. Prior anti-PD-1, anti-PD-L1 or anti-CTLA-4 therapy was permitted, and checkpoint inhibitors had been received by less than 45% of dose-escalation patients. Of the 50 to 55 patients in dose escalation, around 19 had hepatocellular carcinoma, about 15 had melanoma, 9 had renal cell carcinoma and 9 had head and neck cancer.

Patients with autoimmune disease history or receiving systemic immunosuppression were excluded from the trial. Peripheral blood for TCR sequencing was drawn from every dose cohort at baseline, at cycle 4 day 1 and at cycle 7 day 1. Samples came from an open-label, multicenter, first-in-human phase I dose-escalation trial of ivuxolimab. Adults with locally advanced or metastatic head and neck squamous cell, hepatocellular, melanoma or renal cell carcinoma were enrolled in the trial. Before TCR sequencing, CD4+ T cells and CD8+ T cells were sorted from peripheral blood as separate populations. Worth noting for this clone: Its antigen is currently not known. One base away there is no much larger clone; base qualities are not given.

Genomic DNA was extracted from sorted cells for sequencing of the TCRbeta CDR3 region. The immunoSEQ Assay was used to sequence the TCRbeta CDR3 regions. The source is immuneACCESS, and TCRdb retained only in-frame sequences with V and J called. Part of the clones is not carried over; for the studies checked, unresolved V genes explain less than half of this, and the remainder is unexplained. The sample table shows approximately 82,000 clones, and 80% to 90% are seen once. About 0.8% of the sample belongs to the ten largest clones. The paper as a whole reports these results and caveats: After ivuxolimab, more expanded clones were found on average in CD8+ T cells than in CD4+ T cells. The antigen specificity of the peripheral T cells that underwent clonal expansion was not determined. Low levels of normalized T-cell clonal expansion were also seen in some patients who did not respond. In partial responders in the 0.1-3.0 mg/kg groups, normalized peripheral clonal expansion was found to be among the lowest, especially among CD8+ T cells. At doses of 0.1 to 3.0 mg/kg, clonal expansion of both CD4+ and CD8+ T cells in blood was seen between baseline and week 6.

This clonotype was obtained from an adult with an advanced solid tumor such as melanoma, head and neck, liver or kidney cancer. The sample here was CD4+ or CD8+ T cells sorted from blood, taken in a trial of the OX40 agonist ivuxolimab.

This receptor has the CDR3 CASSGATGMGTGELFF. The DNA sequence is given as TGTGCCAGCAGCGGGGCCACAGGGATGGGGACCGGGGAGCTGTTTTTT. The chain uses TRBV9 and TRBJ2-2; matching of 6 bases hints at TRBD1 as the D gene. V is clipped by 3 bases and J by 5 bases, and the sequence between their germline boundaries is 17 bases long. According to the germline V gene, CDR1 reads SGDLS and CDR2 reads YYNGEE. From its cysteine to its phenylalanine, the CDR3 spans 16 amino acids. Only the CDR3 DNA is retained, 48 bases long and in frame from the first base.